This T cell receptor beta chain was sequenced in a study of blood T cell repertoires in COVID-19. Study information: Samples representing acute and convalescent COVID-19 were sourced from the United States, Italy and Spain. PBMCs, B-cell-depleted T cells, or T cells provided the cDNA or gDNA that made up the material.

The CDR3 sequence is 15 residues long. CDR1 is MNHEY and CDR2 is SMNVEV in the germline V gene (reference sequence). Trimming took 0 bases from V and 3 from J; bases not matched to a gene: 2. In the authors' workflow: Nucleated cell number was recorded as an estimate derived from reference gene primer amplification. TCRdb keeps only in-frame clones here, not all; method: immunoSEQ multiplex PCR. The V and J calls and clone size come from that table; D and trimming were worked out from the DNA. The table includes tens of thousands of clones, approximately 87% detected once. The sample was peripheral blood. The chain couples TRBV27 to TRBJ1-5; TRBD1 aligns across 7 bases. This TCR came from a man between 50 and 59 years old with active or convalescent COVID-19. CDR3 nucleotide sequence: TGTGCCAGCAGTTTATCGACAGGGACCAATCAGCCCCAGCATTTT. It encodes CASSLSTGTNQPQHF.